These 21 T cell receptor beta chains share one sample of origin, sequenced in a study of vaccination and CD4 T cells after COVID-19. Oncomine TCR Beta short-read sequencing was applied to DNA from cultured CD4+ T cells. TCRdb used MiXCR to reprocess the PCR reads, holding one entry per CDR3 protein. This sample yields 20,000 or so distinct CDR3 sequences, of which roughly 40% are seen a single time; 9% to 10% belongs to the top ten. The antigens of these receptors remain unknown. Indicated time point: late sampling 161 to 241 days after vaccination in three convalescent patients. Treatment noted: roughly 10-day PBMC culture with coronavirus spike peptide pools or control peptides (ViraFEST assay). This specimen was CD4+ T cells from blood, cultured in vitro, taken about 7 months after SARS-CoV-2 vaccination. The source of these receptors is a human donor who had recovered from COVID-19.

This chain uses TRBV6-1 with TRBJ2-5; 9 nucleotides match TRBD1. Trimming took 5 bases from V and 2 from J; bases not matched to a gene: 6. The germline V gene encodes CDR1 MNHNS and CDR2 SASEGT. This CDR3 spans 15 amino acids. The CDR3 DNA sequence: TGTGCCAGCAGTCCTCGTGGGACAGGGCAAGAGACCCAGTACTTC. Translation: CASSPRGTGQETQYF.

In its sample, this clonotype was seen a few times. The V and J genes are TRBV7-8 and TRBJ2-2; 8 bases are shared with TRBD2. The CDR3 is made up of 16 amino acids. V trimming: 5 bases; J trimming: 6 bases; junction bases outside the gene matches: 11. Per the germline V gene, CDR1 is SGHVS and CDR2 is FQNEAQ. CDR3 sequence reads: CASSTRAAGVPGELFF. CDR3 DNA sequence: TGTGCCAGCAGCACCCGTGCAGCGGGAGTGCCCGGGGAGCTGTTTTTT.

The chain joins TRBV20-1 to TRBJ2-3; D uncertain. The CDR3 loop spans 11 amino acids. With 7 bases removed from V and 3 bases from J, the gap between germline ends came to 8 bases. Germline CDR1 DFQATT, CDR2 SNEGSKA (reference sequence). This CDR3 reads CSVPTTDTQYF. The CDR3 DNA is TGCAGTGTTCCAACGACAGATACGCAGTATTTT.

This clonotype turned up a few times. The chain links TRBV20-1 to TRBJ2-1; D may be TRBD1 or TRBD2 (5 bases each). The germline V gene has CDR1 DFQATT and CDR2 SNEGSKA (reference sequence). The ends were cut back, 3 bases at V and 8 bases at J, with 20 bases in the middle. The CDR3 spans 15 residues. The CDR3 coding sequence is TGCAGTGCTAGTGCTACAGGACTCCCTGCCGATGAGCAGTTCTTC. Its protein product is CSASATGLPADEQFF.

The chain links TRBV20-1 to TRBJ1-1; the D is unclear. The germline V and J ends were trimmed by 1 base and 1 base, with 4 bases remaining between them. In germline, CDR1 is DFQATT, CDR2 SNEGSKA (reference sequence). The CDR3 contains 12 residues. Here the CDR3 reads CSARVRNTEAFF. In DNA, the CDR3 is TGCAGTGCTAGAGTCCGGAACACTGAAGCTTTCTTT.

This clonotype turned up a few times. V is TRBV20-1 and J is TRBJ2-7; D gene unclear. The CDR3 runs 14 residues. Germline CDR1 DFQATT, CDR2 SNEGSKA (reference sequence). V was cut by 5 bases and J by 6 bases, with 20 bases left in between. This CDR3 reads CSARGPPPPVEQYF. The DNA for the CDR3 is TGCAGTGCTCGAGGCCCGCCGCCTCCTGTCGAGCAGTACTTC.

This chain connects TRBV27 to TRBJ2-5; weak D call: TRBD1 (5 bases). V gave up 0 bases and J gave up 7 bases, with 21 bases separating them. The CDR3 extends over 17 amino acids. Germline assignment: CDR1 MNHEY and CDR2 SMNVEV (reference sequence). CDR3: CASSLSHNRLSPRTQYF. CDR3 in DNA: TGTGCCAGCAGTTTATCTCACAACAGGCTCTCACCTAGGACCCAGTACTTC.

This chain's CDR3 is CASSWDPSNEQYF. The CDR3 nucleotides are TGTGCCAGCAGCTGGGACCCTTCTAACGAGCAGTACTTC. The chain employs TRBV7-8 and TRBJ2-7; tentatively, D is TRBD1 or TRBD2 (5 bases each). CDR1 and CDR2 (germline): SGHVS, FQNEAQ. V lost 4 bases and J 5 bases, leaving 12 bases between the germline ends. The CDR3 runs 13 residues.

The chain recombines TRBV6-1 with TRBJ2-4, with D possibly being TRBD1 (7 bases). The CDR3 spans 13 residues. The V and J ends lost 6 bases and 6 bases respectively, with 12 bases between them. CDR1 and CDR2 from the germline V gene are MNHNS and SASEGT. CDR3 nucleotide sequence: TGTGCCAGCAGGCGACAGGGAGGAAACATTCAGTACTTC. Translated: CASRRQGGNIQYF.

This rearrangement joins TRBV20-1 to TRBJ2-3; a possible D gene is TRBD2 (5 bases). This CDR3 is 15 amino acids long. V gave up 3 bases and J gave up 0 bases, with 13 bases separating them. Germline CDR1 and CDR2: DFQATT and SNEGSKA (reference sequence). CDR3: CSASRRESSTDTQYF. The CDR3 DNA reads as TGCAGTGCTAGTCGCCGGGAATCTAGCACAGATACGCAGTATTTT.

The chain uses TRBV10-1 and TRBJ2-1, with TRBD2 identical over 15 bases. This CDR3 is 15 amino acids long. With V trimmed by 9 bases and J by 8 bases, 8 bases remained unmatched. The V gene's germline CDR1 is WNHNN and CDR2 SYGVQD (reference sequence). Here the CDR3 reads CARGLAGGPPDEQFF. CDR3 DNA sequence: TGCGCCAGGGGACTAGCGGGAGGTCCGCCCGATGAGCAGTTCTTC.

This CDR3 reads CASGSSPGSSYNSPLHF. CDR3 sequence (DNA): TGTGCCAGCGGTAGTTCCCCAGGGAGCTCCTATAATTCACCCCTCCACTTT. The J gene is TRBJ1-6, the V gene TRBV6-2 or TRBV6-3; D is possibly TRBD1 (5 bases). Trimming cost V 8 bases and J 0 bases, with 17 bases left between them. CDR3 size: 17 residues. From germline, CDR1 is MNHEY and CDR2 SVGEGT.

Of note for this clonotype: Relative to the germline gene, one junction end is altered; a read error may explain this. This chain connects TRBV20-1 to TRBJ2-5, with no clear D. The CDR3 is made up of 17 amino acids. Germline CDR1 reads DFQATT; CDR2 reads SNEGSKA (reference sequence). The CDR3 DNA sequence: TGCAGTGCTAGACAACTACGGTCGCGGTTTCCACAAGAGACCCAGTGCTTC. Encoded protein: CSARQLRSRFPQETQCF.

The genes are TRBV27 and TRBJ1-6; TRBD1 agrees at 7 bases. CDR3 length: 13 residues. Germline CDR1 reads MNHEY; CDR2 reads SMNVEV (reference sequence). The V and J ends lost 3 bases and 8 bases, in that order; junction bases with no gene match: 1. CDR3 sequence (DNA): TGTGCCAGCAGTTTTGACAGGGATTCACCCCTCCACTTT. As protein: CASSFDRDSPLHF.

There are a few counts of this clonotype. V and J are TRBV6-1 and TRBJ2-3, with D perhaps matching TRBD2 (5 bases). The V end lost 7 bases, the J end lost 5 bases, and 13 bases lay between the germline ends. The CDR3 has 13 amino acids. Germline CDR1 is MNHNS and CDR2 is SASEGT. CDR3 sequence: CASTGNTVDTQYF. The CDR3, as DNA: TGTGCCAGCACGGGAAACACGGTAGATACGCAGTATTTT.

The genes are TRBV6-1 and TRBJ1-5; D is ambiguous. The length of the CDR3 is 13 residues. The V and J ends lost 7 bases and 7 bases respectively, with 14 bases between them. Germline-derived CDR1 and CDR2 are MNHNS and SASEGT. The CDR3 loop reads CASTTPGWQPQHF. Here the CDR3 DNA reads TGTGCCAGCACCACCCCGGGTTGGCAGCCCCAGCATTTT.

The chain is built from TRBV28 and TRBJ2-1, with 13 bases fitting TRBD2. The CDR3 has 17 residues. After removal of 0 bases from V and 9 bases from J, the junction contained 8 bases not matched to a gene. The germline V gene has CDR1 MDHEN and CDR2 SYDVKM. CDR3 bases: TGTGCCAGCAGTTTATGGGTACTAGCGGGAGGGCCGGGTGAGCAGTTCTTC. This codes for CASSLWVLAGGPGEQFF.

The rearrangement links TRBV19 to TRBJ2-5, with D tentatively TRBD2 (7 bases). The CDR3 contains 15 residues. The germline gives CDR1 LNHDA, CDR2 SQIVND (reference sequence). Trimming took off 3 bases at V and 4 bases at J, with 15 bases between the two ends. CDR3 residues: CASSIRGAEIETQYF. Here the CDR3 DNA reads TGTGCCAGTAGTATCCGGGGGGCGGAGATAGAGACCCAGTACTTC.

This clonotype was recorded a few times. The chain couples TRBV7-3 to TRBJ1-6; D unclear. The CDR3 is 13 amino acids. Germline CDR1 is SGHTA and CDR2 is FQGTGA. Trimming removed 2 bases from V and 9 bases from J, with 8 bases in between. CDR3 coding DNA: TGTGCCAGCAGCTTAGTCAACGGTTCACCCCTCCACTTT. Its translation is CASSLVNGSPLHF. Drawing the rest from reference TRBV7-3 and TRBJ1-6, the complete variable domain is GAGVSQTPSNKVTEKGKYVELRCDPISGHTALYWYRQSLGQGPEFLIYFQGTGAADDSGLPNDRFFAVRPEGSVSTLKIQRTERGDSAVYLCASSLVNGSPLHFGNGTRLTVT.

The gene calls are TRBV7-2 and TRBJ1-2; a possible D gene is TRBD1 (6 bases). Germline loops: CDR1 SGHTA, CDR2 FQGNSA. This CDR3 has 14 amino acids. Trimming took off 3 bases at V and 4 bases at J, with 12 bases between the two ends. The CDR3, as DNA: TGTGCCAGCAGCTTCAGGGGACTAGGCTATGGCTACACCTTC. It encodes CASSFRGLGYGYTF.

A few counts support this clonotype. The rearrangement uses TRBV28 and TRBJ1-6; D is perhaps TRBD1 (5 bases). Trimming took off 3 bases at V and 10 bases at J, with 10 bases between the two ends. CDR3 length: 13 residues. The germline CDR1 and CDR2 sequences are MDHEN and SYDVKM. This chain's CDR3 is CASSFRRDSPLHF. For the CDR3, the DNA is TGTGCCAGCAGTTTTAGGAGGGACTCACCCCTCCACTTT.